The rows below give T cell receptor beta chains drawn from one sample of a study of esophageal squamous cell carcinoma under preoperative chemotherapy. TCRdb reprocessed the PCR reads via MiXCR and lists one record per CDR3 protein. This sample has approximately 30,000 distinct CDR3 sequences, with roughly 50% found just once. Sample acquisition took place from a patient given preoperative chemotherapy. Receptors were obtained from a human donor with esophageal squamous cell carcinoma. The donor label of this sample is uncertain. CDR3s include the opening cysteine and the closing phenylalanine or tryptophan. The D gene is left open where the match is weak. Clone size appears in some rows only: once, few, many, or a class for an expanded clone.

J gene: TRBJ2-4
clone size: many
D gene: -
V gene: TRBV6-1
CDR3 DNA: TGTGCCAGCAGCCTAGCCAAAAACATTCAGTACTTC
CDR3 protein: CASSLAKNIQYF

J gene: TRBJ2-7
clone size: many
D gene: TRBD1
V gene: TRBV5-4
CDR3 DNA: TGTGCCAGCAGGCCACAGGGGATCTCCTACGAGCAGTACTTC
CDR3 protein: CASRPQGISYEQYF

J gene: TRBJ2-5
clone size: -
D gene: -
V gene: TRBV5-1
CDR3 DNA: TGCGCCAGCAGCTTGCTCGGGACGACCTACAATGAGCAGTACTTC
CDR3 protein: CASSLLGTTYNEQYF

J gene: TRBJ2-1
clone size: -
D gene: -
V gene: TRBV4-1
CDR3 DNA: TGCGCCAGCAGCCCATGGACGGGCAATGAGCAGTTCTTC
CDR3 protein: CASSPWTGNEQFF

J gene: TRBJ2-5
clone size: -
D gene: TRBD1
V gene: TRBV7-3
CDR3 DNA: TGTGCCTGCACGGGCACAGGGGCCTCAATTCAAGATACCCAGTACTTC
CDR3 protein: CACTGTGASIQDTQYF

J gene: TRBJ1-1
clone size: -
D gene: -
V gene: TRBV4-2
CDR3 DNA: TGTGCCAGCAGACCCCTCACAGGGAACACTGAAGCTTTCTTT
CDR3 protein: CASRPLTGNTEAFF

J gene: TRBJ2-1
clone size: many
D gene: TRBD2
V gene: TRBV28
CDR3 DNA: TGTGCCAGCACCCCCTTAAGGCTAGCGGGGGGTAATGAGCAGTTCTTC
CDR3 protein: CASTPLRLAGGNEQFF

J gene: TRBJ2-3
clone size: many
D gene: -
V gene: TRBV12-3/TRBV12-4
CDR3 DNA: TGTGCCAGCCGGGACCCAAACACAGATACGCAGTATTTT
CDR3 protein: CASRDPNTDTQYF

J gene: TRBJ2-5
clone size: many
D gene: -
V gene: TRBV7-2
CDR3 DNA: TGTGCCAGCAGCGGCCGTGGGGAGCAGTACTTC
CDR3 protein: CASSGRGEQYF

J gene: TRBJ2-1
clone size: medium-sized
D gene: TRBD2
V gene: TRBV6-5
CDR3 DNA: TGTGCCAGCAGTTACTCGTCGGCTAGCGGGAGGCAGGAGCAGTTCTTC
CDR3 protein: CASSYSSASGRQEQFF

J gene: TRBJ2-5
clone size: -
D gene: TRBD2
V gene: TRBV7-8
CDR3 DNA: TGTGCCAGCGGGCTCGATGGCGGGGGGGAAGAGACCCAGTACTTC
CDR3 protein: CASGLDGGGEETQYF

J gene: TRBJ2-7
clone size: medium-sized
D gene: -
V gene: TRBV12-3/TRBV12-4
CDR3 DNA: TGTGCCAGCAGACCCCGGGACACCATCGACGAGCAGTACTTC
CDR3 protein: CASRPRDTIDEQYF

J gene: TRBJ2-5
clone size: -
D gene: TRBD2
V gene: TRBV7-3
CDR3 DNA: TGTGCCAGCAGCTTCGTGCCGGGGGGAGGGGACCAAGAGACCCAGTACTTC
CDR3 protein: CASSFVPGGGDQETQYF

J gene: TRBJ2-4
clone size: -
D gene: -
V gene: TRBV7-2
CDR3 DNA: TGTGCCGGGGGGCTAGGGGGCGGGGGCAAAAACATTCAGTACTTC
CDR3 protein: CAGGLGGGGKNIQYF

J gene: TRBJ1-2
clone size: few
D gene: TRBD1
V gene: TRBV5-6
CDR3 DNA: TGTGCCAGCAGCCGAACCGGACAGGGACGAGGCTACACCTTC
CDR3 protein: CASSRTGQGRGYTF

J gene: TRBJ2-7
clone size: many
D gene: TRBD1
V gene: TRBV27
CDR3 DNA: TGTGCCAGCAGTACTTTGCAGGGGGCCACCAATGAGCAGTACTTC
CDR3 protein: CASSTLQGATNEQYF

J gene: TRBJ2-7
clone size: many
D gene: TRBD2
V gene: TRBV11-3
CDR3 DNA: TGTGCCAGCAGCTTAGATCCCAGCGGGAGGGACTCCTACGAGCAGTACTTC
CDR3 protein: CASSLDPSGRDSYEQYF

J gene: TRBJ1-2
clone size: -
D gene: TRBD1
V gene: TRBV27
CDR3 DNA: TGTGCCAGCAGTCCCTCAGGGGGCGGCTATGGCTACACCTTC
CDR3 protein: CASSPSGGGYGYTF

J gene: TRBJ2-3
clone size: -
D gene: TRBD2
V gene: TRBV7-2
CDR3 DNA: TGTGCCAGCAGCCCCTCGGGCGGGGGGAGAAACACGCAGTACTTT
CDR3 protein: CASSPSGGGRNTQYF

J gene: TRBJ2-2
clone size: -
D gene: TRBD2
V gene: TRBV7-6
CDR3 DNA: TGTGCCAGCAGTTTTCTAGCGGGGGGAGTAAGCACCGGGGAGCTGTTTTTT
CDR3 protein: CASSFLAGGVSTGELFF

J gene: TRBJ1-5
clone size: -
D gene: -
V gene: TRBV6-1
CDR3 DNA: TGTGCCGCCACAGGAATTCCTAGCAATCAGCCCCAGCATTTT
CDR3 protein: CAATGIPSNQPQHF

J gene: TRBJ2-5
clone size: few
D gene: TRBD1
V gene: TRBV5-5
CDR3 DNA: TGTGCCAGCAGCTTTCCGGGACAGGGGGGGACCCAGTACTTC
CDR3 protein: CASSFPGQGGTQYF

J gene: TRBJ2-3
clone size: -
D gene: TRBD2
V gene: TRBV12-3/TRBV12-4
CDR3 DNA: TGTGCCAGCCGGGGAGCGGGAAGCAAAGATACGCAGTATTTT
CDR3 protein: CASRGAGSKDTQYF

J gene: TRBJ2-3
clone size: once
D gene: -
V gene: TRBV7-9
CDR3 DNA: TGTGCCAGCAGCTCCCTCGATACAGGGTCAAAACCAGATACGCAGTATTTT
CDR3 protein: CASSSLDTGSKPDTQYF

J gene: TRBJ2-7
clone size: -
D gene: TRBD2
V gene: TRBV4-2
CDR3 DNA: TGTGCCAGCAGCCAAGAGTGGGACTACTCCTACGAGCAGTACTTC
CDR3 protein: CASSQEWDYSYEQYF

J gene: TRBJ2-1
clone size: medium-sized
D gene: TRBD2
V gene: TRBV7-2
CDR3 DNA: TGTGCCAGCAGCCGGCTGAGCCCCGGGGGGGTTGGTGCCTCCTACAATGAGCAGTTCTTC
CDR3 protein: CASSRLSPGGVGASYNEQFF

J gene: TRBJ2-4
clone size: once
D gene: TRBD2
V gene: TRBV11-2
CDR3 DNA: TGTGCCAGCAGCTTTGGAGTTTCTCTAGCGGGGGACCAAAACACCCAGTACTTC
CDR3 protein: CASSFGVSLAGDQNTQYF

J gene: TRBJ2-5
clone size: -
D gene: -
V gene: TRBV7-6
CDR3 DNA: TGTGCCAGCAGCTTGGGTGCGGGCATCGCCGGGCGAGACCAAGAGACCCAGTACTTC
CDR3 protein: CASSLGAGIAGRDQETQYF

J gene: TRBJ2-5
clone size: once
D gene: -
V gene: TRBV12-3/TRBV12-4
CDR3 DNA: TGTGCGTGTACCGCCGCCGGTGACCAAGACACCCAGTACTTC
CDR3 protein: CACTAAGDQDTQYF

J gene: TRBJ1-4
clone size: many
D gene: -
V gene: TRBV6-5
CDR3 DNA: TGTGCCAGCAGTTACACCCTGGCCGAAAAACTGTTTTTT
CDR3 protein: CASSYTLAEKLFF

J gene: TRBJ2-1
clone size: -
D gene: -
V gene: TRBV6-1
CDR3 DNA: TGTGCCACCAGGACCGGGGGCCAGAATGAGCAGTTCTTC
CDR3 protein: CATRTGGQNEQFF

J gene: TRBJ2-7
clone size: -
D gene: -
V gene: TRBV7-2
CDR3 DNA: TGTGCCAGCACCCCCCAGAGACAGAGAGCCTACGAGCAGTACTTC
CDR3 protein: CASTPQRQRAYEQYF

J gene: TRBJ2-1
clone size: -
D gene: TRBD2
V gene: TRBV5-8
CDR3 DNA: TGTGCCAGCAGTCCTTCGGCGGGAGGACACAATGAGCAGTTCTTC
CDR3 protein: CASSPSAGGHNEQFF

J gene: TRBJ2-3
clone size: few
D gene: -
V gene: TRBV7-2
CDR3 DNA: TGTGCCAGCAGCTTAGAAACGGGGGGCTCCACAGATACGCAGTATTTT
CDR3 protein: CASSLETGGSTDTQYF

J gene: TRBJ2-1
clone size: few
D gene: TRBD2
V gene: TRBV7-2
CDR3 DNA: TGTGCCAGCAGCTTAGCCGCTAGCGGGGGTCGTGAGCAGTTCTTC
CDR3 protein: CASSLAASGGREQFF

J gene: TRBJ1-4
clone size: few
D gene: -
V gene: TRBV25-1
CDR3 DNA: TGTGCCAGCAGTGACCAGACGGGAAATGAAAAACTGTTTTTT
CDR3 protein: CASSDQTGNEKLFF

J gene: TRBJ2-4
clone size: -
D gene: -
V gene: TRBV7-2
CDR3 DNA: TGCCGCAGCTGGGGGACGAGGGCCAAAGATATGCAGTACTTC
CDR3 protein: CRSWGTRAKDMQYF